The 23 T cell receptor beta chains below come from one sample, sequenced in a study of T cells in Graves' hyperthyroidism and ophthalmopathy. Amplification of TCR beta CDR3 regions was performed using RNA transcripts as template. TCR CDR3 regions were first amplified by RT-PCR with HTBI primers. TCRdb reprocessed the multiplex PCR reads with MiXCR, giving one entry per CDR3 protein. This table has about 250,000 distinct CDR3 sequences, roughly 22% appearing once. The sample taken for sequencing was blood. Every receptor here comes from a young man with Graves' ophthalmopathy.

This clonotype was recorded a few times. J is TRBJ2-3 and V is TRBV28; 12 bases map to TRBD2. CDR1 and CDR2 (germline): MDHEN, SYDVKM. With 5 bases clipped from V and 3 bases from J, the junction kept 12 bases outside the gene matches. This CDR3 spans 18 amino acids. As DNA, the CDR3 is TGTGCCAGCAGTCCCCCCCAGGCACTAGCGGGAGGAACAGATACGCAGTATTTT. Its protein product is CASSPPQALAGGTDTQYF.

The chain uses TRBV27 and TRBJ1-2, with a weak D call TRBD1 (5 bases). The germline V gene has CDR1 MNHEY and CDR2 SMNVEV (reference sequence). Trimming removed 6 bases at V and 4 bases at J, with 12 bases between. This CDR3 spans 13 amino acids. In DNA form, the CDR3 reads TGTGCCAGCAGCAGAGACAGCCCCTATGGCTACACCTTC. Its protein product is CASSRDSPYGYTF.

This sequence joins TRBV5-1 and TRBJ2-7; D perhaps matches TRBD2 (6 bases). Per the germline V gene, CDR1 is SGHRS and CDR2 is YFSETQ. V was shortened by 3 bases and J by 0 bases, with 13 bases between the two germline ends. The CDR3 is 15 amino acids. CDR3 loop: CASSSGGTNSYEQYF. The CDR3 nucleotides are TGCGCCAGCAGCTCGGGCGGGACCAACTCCTACGAGCAGTACTTC. The full variable domain, its missing parts supplied by reference TRBV5-1 and TRBJ2-7, is KAGVTQTPRYLIKTRGQQVTLSCSPISGHRSVSWYQQTPGQGLQFLFEYFSETQRNKGNFPGRFSGRQFSNSRSEMNVSTLELGDSALYLCASSSGGTNSYEQYFGPGTRLTVT.

The V call is TRBV12-3 or TRBV12-4, the J call TRBJ2-5, with D hard to call. The length of the CDR3 is 14 residues. Trimming shortened V by 5 bases and J by 1 base, and 11 bases separated the two germline ends. The CDR3 sequence: CASSPLNSQETQYF. The CDR3 nucleotides read TGTGCCAGCAGTCCCTTGAATAGCCAAGAGACCCAGTACTTC.

This clonotype was detected a few times. The chain links TRBV6-1 to TRBJ2-7; D call uncertain. V lost 5 bases, J lost 3 bases, and 8 bases lay in between. The CDR3 has 12 amino acids. Germline V gene data show CDR1 as MNHNS and CDR2 as SASEGT. CDR3 amino acids: CASSYVHYEQYF. DNA for the CDR3: TGTGCCAGCAGTTATGTCCACTACGAGCAGTACTTC.

This clonotype was seen many times. The rearrangement joins TRBV5-6 to TRBJ2-5; 13 nucleotides line up with TRBD2. The J segment lost 5 bases and the V segment lost 3 bases, leaving 4 bases of the junction unmatched. The CDR3 has 15 amino acids. Germline V gene sequence: CDR1 SGHDT, CDR2 YYEEEE. The DNA for the CDR3 is TGTGCCAGCAGCTCCGGGACTAGCGGGACTGAGACCCAGTACTTC. As protein: CASSSGTSGTETQYF.

The chain carries TRBV7-6 and TRBJ1-5; D is undetermined. V dropped 5 bases and J dropped 4 bases, with 12 bases sitting between them. Germline V lookup: CDR1 SGHVS, CDR2 FNYEAQ. The CDR3 is 14 amino acids. CDR3 bases: TGTGCCAGCAGCGGAGACACGGTGAATCAGCCCCAGCATTTT. Protein product: CASSGDTVNQPQHF.

This clonotype has more than one count but fewer than ten. This sequence joins TRBV3-1 and TRBJ2-7; no clear D gene. V was pared by 1 base and J by 0 bases, with 10 bases between. Germline V gene lookup returns CDR1 LGHDT and CDR2 YNNKEL (reference sequence). There are 15 residues in the CDR3. CDR3 protein: CASSQGIASSYEQYF. The CDR3, as DNA: TGTGCCAGCAGCCAAGGAATAGCTTCCTCCTACGAGCAGTACTTC.

Points on this clonotype: A much larger clone is a single base away; this may be a read error. The V call is TRBV5-5, the J call TRBJ1-1; weak D call: TRBD1 (6 bases). Trimming took 10 bases from V and 3 from J, leaving 19 bases between them. CDR1 and CDR2 from the germline V gene are SGHKS and YYEKEE (reference sequence). The CDR3 length is 14 residues. The CDR3 nucleotides are TGTGCCTGCACCCTGGGGGGGGCACACACTGAAGCTTTCTTT. It translates to CACTLGGAHTEAFF.

The chain carries TRBV28 and TRBJ1-5; D is undetermined. Trimming removed 5 bases at V and 4 bases at J, with 12 bases between. Germline CDR1 MDHEN, CDR2 SYDVKM. CDR3 size: 14 residues. As DNA, the CDR3 is TGTGCCAGCAGTGTTTTGGCAGAGAATCAGCCCCAGCATTTT. Translated: CASSVLAENQPQHF.

The chain combines TRBV12-3 or TRBV12-4 with TRBJ2-7; D is unclear. The end of the DNA fits TRBJ2-1 better, so the J call may be wrong. This CDR3 spans 11 amino acids. The CDR3 sequence is CASSRSYEQFF. CDR3 DNA: TGTGCCAGCAGTAGGTCCTACGAGCAGTTCTTC.

V is TRBV11-3 and J is TRBJ2-1; D is uncertain. V lost 0 bases and J 8 bases, leaving 14 bases between the germline ends. The CDR3 is 15 amino acids. Germline values: CDR1 SGHNT, CDR2 YENEEA. The CDR3 region is CASSLESSSLHEQFF. The CDR3, as DNA: TGTGCCAGCAGCTTAGAAAGTAGTTCCCTTCATGAGCAGTTCTTC.

This clonotype was counted only a few times. The gene calls are TRBV7-8 and TRBJ2-1, with a possible D match to TRBD2 (6 bases). V lost 4 bases and J 4 bases, leaving 11 bases between the germline ends. The germline V gene encodes CDR1 SGHVS and CDR2 FQNEAQ. CDR3 length: 14 amino acids. In DNA, the CDR3 is TGTGCCAGCAGCTCTCGACTAGTATACAATGAGCAGTTCTTC. The encoded protein is CASSSRLVYNEQFF.

Only a few counts were recorded for this clonotype. The rearrangement joins TRBV29-1 to TRBJ2-1, with 11 bases lining up with TRBD2. The CDR3 totals 14 residues. Germline CDR1 is SQVTM and CDR2 is ANQGSEA. Trimming removed 6 bases from V and 3 bases from J; junction bases left unmatched: 4. The CDR3 sequence is CSVVTSGDYNEQFF. Here the CDR3 DNA reads TGCAGCGTGGTGACTAGCGGGGACTACAATGAGCAGTTCTTC.

About this clonotype itself: Just one base apart from a much larger clone, this may be a read error. J is TRBJ1-1 and V is TRBV7-2, with 9 nucleotides matching TRBD1. From germline, CDR1 is SGHTA and CDR2 FQGNSA. V shed 3 bases, J shed 5 bases, and the junction held 1 base outside the gene matches. This CDR3 is 13 amino acids long. The CDR3: CASSFGQGTEAFF. The CDR3 coding sequence is TGTGCCAGCAGCTTCGGACAGGGGACTGAAGCTTTCTTT.

The table lists this clonotype with a few counts. The CDR3 here is CRVPAIGNEQFF. CDR3 coding DNA: TGCAGGGTCCCAGCTATAGGGAATGAGCAGTTCTTC. The chain joins TRBV20-1 to TRBJ2-1; D not certain. CDR1 is DFQATT, CDR2 SNEGSKA, per germline (reference sequence). The CDR3 sequence is 12 residues long.

This clonotype came up a few times. The V gene is TRBV6-1, the J gene TRBJ1-5; 8 bases are a match to TRBD1. Germline V gene sequence: CDR1 MNHNS, CDR2 SASEGT. With V trimmed by 5 bases and J by 6 bases, 6 bases remained unmatched. The CDR3 sequence is 14 residues long. Here the CDR3 reads CASSFEQGVQPQHF. The CDR3 nucleotides are TGTGCCAGCAGTTTCGAACAGGGGGTTCAGCCCCAGCATTTT.

This clonotype was picked up a small number of times. This rearrangement joins TRBV5-1 to TRBJ2-1; 7 nucleotides line up with TRBD2. Germline assignment: CDR1 SGHRS and CDR2 YFSETQ. The CDR3 consists of 15 residues. V gave up 0 bases and J gave up 4 bases; unmatched junction bases: 4. The CDR3 here is CASSLVSGNYNEQFF. The CDR3, as DNA: TGCGCCAGCAGCTTGGTAAGCGGGAATTACAATGAGCAGTTCTTC.

This clonotype has a count of ten or more. V and J are TRBV9 and TRBJ1-4, with 7 bases matching TRBD1. With 3 bases clipped from V and 7 bases from J, the junction kept 6 bases outside the gene matches. CDR1 and CDR2 from the germline V gene are SGDLS and YYNGEE. The CDR3 is 14 residues long. CDR3: CASSGGTASEKLFF. CDR3 nucleotides: TGTGCCAGCAGCGGGGGGACAGCTTCTGAAAAACTGTTTTTT. Drawing the rest from reference TRBV9 and TRBJ1-4, the complete variable domain is DSGVTQTPKHLITATGQRVTLRCSPRSGDLSVYWYQQSLDQGLQFLIQYYNGEERAKGNILERFSAQQFPDLHSELNLSSLELGDSALYFCASSGGTASEKLFFGSGTQLSVL.

Worth noting for this clonotype: The junction does not match germline at one end; this may be a read error. For the CDR3, the DNA is TGTGCCACCAGTCCACAAGGGACAGGGATTAATGAGCAGTTCTTC. Its translation: CATSPQGTGINEQFF. The chain links TRBV10-3 to TRBJ2-1, with 9 bases that match TRBD1. CDR3 length: 15 residues. Germline V lookup: CDR1 ENHRY, CDR2 SYGVKD.

The chain combines TRBV12-3 or TRBV12-4 with TRBJ1-5; 7 bases map to TRBD1. The CDR3 covers 14 residues. Trimming at V came to 6 bases and at J to 4 bases, leaving 6 bases not matched to a gene. CDR3 in DNA: TGTGCCAGCAGCGGGACAGTTGGGAATCAGCCCCAGCATTTT. Its translation: CASSGTVGNQPQHF.

In this sample, this clonotype turned up many times. J is TRBJ2-1 and V is TRBV30, with 13 bases fitting TRBD2. The V and J ends lost 5 bases and 1 base, in that order; junction bases with no gene match: 2. The CDR3 contains 15 residues. Germline CDR1 GTSNPN, CDR2 SVGIG (reference sequence). CDR3 sequence reads: CAWGLAGASYNEQFF. CDR3 bases: TGTGCCTGGGGACTAGCGGGAGCTTCCTACAATGAGCAGTTCTTC.

The chain has TRBV14 and TRBJ2-3; TRBD1 matches at 10 bases. Trimming removed 4 bases from V and 4 bases from J; junction bases left unmatched: 5. Germline CDR1 and CDR2: SGHDN and FVKESK. The CDR3 spans 15 residues. CDR3 loop: CASSPGQGGPDTQYF. CDR3 coding DNA: TGTGCCAGCAGCCCAGGACAGGGGGGCCCAGATACGCAGTATTTT.